This entry describes one T cell receptor (beta chain). TCRdb processed the 5' RACE reads anew with MiXCR; each CDR3 protein has one entry. Of 450,000 to 650,000 distinct CDR3 sequences listed, roughly 22% were seen once; the top ten hold roughly an eighth. This entry is derived from a study of T-cell memory formation after mild COVID-19. Trimming took 3 bases from V and 2 from J; bases not matched to a gene: 7. This CDR3 region has 15 residues. CDR1 and CDR2 from the germline V gene are DFQATT and SNEGSKA (reference sequence). The sequenced material came from PBMCs or a T cell subset sorted from them (not recorded which). This sequence joins TRBV20-1 and TRBJ2-1, with TRBD1 matching 7 bases. This receptor was obtained from an adult woman who had mild COVID-19 (a few samples of this study predate the infection). Cell type and time point are not known. The DNA for the CDR3 is TGCAGTGCTAGGTCCCGGGACAGTGCCTACAATGAGCAGTTCTTC. Protein sequence: CSARSRDSAYNEQFF.